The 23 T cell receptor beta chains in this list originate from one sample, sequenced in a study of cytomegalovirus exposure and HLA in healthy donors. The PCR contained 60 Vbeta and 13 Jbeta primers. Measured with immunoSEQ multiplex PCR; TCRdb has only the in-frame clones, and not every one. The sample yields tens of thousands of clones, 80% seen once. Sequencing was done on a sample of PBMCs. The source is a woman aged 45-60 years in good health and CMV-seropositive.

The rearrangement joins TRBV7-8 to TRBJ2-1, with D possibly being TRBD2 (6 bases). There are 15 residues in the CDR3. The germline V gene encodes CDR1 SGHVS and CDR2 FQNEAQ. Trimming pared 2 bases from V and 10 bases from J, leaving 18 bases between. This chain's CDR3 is CASSLMVAAPREQFF. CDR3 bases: TGTGCCAGCAGCTTAATGGTAGCGGCCCCGCGGGAGCAGTTCTTC.

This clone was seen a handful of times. CDR3 amino acids: CASSDSVNEQFF. Here the CDR3 DNA reads TGTGCCAGCAGTGATTCGGTAAATGAGCAGTTCTTC. The chain has TRBV2 and TRBJ2-1; no definite D call. CDR3 length: 12 amino acids. Germline assignment: CDR1 SNHLY and CDR2 FYNNEI. V lost 3 bases, J lost 7 bases, and 7 bases lay in between.

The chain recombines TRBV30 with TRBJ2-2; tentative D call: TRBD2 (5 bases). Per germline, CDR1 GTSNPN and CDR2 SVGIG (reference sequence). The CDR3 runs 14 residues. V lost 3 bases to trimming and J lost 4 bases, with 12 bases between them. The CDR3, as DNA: TGTGCCTGGAGCCCCCTGGGAGTCACCGGGGAGCTGTTTTTT. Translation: CAWSPLGVTGELFF.

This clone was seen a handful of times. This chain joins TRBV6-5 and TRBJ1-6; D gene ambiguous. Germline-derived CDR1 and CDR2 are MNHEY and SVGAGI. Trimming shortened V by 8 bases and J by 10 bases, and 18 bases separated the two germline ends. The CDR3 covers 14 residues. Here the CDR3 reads CASGRRGKGSPLHF. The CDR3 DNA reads TGTGCCAGCGGGAGGAGAGGAAAGGGCTCACCCCTCCACTTT.

This chain's CDR3 is CASSLPGMNTEAFF. DNA for the CDR3: TGTGCCAGCAGCTTGCCGGGGATGAACACTGAAGCTTTCTTT. The chain recombines TRBV5-8 with TRBJ1-1; D gene uncertain. Looked up from germline, CDR1 is SGHTS and CDR2 is YDEGEE. The CDR3 is 14 residues long. Between the trimmed V and J ends, which lost 1 base and 0 bases, there was a span of 7 bases.

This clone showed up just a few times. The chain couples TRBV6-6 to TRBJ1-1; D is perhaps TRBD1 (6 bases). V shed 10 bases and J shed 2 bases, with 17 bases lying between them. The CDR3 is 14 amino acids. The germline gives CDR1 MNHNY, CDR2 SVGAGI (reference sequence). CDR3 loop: CATRPGELNTEAFF. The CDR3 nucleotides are TGTGCCACCCGGCCAGGGGAACTTAACACTGAAGCTTTCTTT.

As DNA, the CDR3 is TGTGCCAGCAGCTTTTCGCGGACACTTTACACTGAAGCTTTCTTT. Amino acids: CASSFSRTLYTEAFF. The chain has TRBV7-8 and TRBJ1-1; weak D call: TRBD1 (5 bases). This CDR3 has 15 residues. Germline CDR1 and CDR2: SGHVS and FQNEAQ. The V gene lost 3 bases and the J gene lost 3 bases, with 14 bases spanning the gap.

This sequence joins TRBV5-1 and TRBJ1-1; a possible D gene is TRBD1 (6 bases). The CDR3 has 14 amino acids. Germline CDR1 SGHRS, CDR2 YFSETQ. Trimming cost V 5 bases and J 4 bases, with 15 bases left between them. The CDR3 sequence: CASSHGGGGTEAFF. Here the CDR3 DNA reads TGCGCCAGCAGTCACGGCGGGGGCGGCACTGAAGCTTTCTTT.

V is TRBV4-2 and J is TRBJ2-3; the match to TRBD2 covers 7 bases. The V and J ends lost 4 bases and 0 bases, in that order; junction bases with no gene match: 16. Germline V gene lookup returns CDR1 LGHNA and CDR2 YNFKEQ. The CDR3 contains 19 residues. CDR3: CASSLPASTSAESTDTQYF. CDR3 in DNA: TGTGCCAGCAGCCTACCTGCGTCTACTAGCGCCGAGAGCACAGATACGCAGTATTTT.

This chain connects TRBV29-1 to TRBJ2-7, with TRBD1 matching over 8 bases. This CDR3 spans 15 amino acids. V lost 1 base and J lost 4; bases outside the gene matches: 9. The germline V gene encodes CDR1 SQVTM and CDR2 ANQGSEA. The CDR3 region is CSVEGWRQGMYEQYF. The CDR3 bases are TGCAGCGTTGAAGGCTGGCGACAGGGGATGTACGAGCAGTACTTC.

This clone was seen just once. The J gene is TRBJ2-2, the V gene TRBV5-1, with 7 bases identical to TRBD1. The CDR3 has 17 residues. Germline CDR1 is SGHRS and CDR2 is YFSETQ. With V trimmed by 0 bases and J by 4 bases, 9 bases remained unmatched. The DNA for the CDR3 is TGCGCCAGCAGCTTGGAAAGGACAGGTTCGGGCACCGGGGAGCTGTTTTTT. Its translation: CASSLERTGSGTGELFF.

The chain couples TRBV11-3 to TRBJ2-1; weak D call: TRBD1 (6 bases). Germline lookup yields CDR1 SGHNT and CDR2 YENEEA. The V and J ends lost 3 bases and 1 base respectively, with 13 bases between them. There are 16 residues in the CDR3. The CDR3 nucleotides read TGTGCCAGCAGCTTCACAGGGTTCATGTCCTACAATGAGCAGTTCTTC. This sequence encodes CASSFTGFMSYNEQFF.

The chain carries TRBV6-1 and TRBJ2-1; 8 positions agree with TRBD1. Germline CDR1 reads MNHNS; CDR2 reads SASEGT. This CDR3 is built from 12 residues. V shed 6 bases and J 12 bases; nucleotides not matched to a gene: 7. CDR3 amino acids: CASSPIGTGQFF. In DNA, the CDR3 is TGTGCCAGCAGCCCAATTGGGACAGGGCAGTTCTTC.

The CDR3 is CASSQADRGGGYTF. The CDR3 nucleotides read TGCGCCAGCAGCCAAGCCGACAGGGGAGGTGGCTACACCTTC. This sequence joins TRBV5-1 and TRBJ1-2; 8 bases align to TRBD1. Trimming cost V 4 bases and J 7 bases; bases outside gene matches: 9. CDR1 is SGHRS, CDR2 YFSETQ, per germline. The length of the CDR3 is 14 residues. Based on the CDR3 plus reference TRBV5-1 and TRBJ1-2, the full variable domain is KAGVTQTPRYLIKTRGQQVTLSCSPISGHRSVSWYQQTPGQGLQFLFEYFSETQRNKGNFPGRFSGRQFSNSRSEMNVSTLELGDSALYLCASSQADRGGGYTFGSGTRLTVV.

CDR3 nucleotide sequence: TGCGCCAGCAGCCAGGGACAGGGCTCCTACAATGAGCAGTTCTTC. Its translation: CASSQGQGSYNEQFF. The rearrangement uses TRBV5-1 and TRBJ2-1, with TRBD1 matching over 9 bases. The length of the CDR3 is 15 residues. Germline loops: CDR1 SGHRS, CDR2 YFSETQ. V dropped 4 bases and J dropped 0; count of bases not matched to a gene: 2.

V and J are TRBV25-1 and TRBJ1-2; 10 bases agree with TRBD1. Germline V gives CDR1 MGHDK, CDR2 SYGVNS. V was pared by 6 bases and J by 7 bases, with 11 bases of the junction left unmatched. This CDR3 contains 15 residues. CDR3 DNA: TGTGCCAGCAGCCCTCCCGGGACAGGGGTTTTTGGCTACACCTTC. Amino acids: CASSPPGTGVFGYTF.

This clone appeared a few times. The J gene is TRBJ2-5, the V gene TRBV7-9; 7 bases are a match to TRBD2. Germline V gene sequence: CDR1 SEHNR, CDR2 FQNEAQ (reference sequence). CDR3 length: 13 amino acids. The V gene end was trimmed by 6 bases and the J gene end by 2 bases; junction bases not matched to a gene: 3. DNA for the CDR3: TGTGCCAGCAGTACTAGCGTACAAGAGACCCAGTACTTC. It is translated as CASSTSVQETQYF. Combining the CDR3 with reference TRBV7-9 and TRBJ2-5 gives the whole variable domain DTGVSQNPRHKITKRGQNVTFRCDPISEHNRLYWYRQTLGQGPEFLTYFQNEAQLEKSRLLSDRFSAERPKGSFSTLEIQRTEQGDSAMYLCASSTSVQETQYFGPGTRLLVL.

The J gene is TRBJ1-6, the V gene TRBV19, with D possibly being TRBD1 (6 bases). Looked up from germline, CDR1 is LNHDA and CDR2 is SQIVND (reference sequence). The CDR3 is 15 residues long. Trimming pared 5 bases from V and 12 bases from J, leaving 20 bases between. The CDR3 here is CASSSELPVRGPLHF. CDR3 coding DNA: TGTGCCAGTAGTTCCGAGCTTCCCGTCAGGGGACCCCTCCACTTT.

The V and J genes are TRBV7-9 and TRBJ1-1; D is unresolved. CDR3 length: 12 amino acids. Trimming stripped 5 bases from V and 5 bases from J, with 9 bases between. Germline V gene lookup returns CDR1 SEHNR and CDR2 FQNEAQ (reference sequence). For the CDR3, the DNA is TGTGCCAGCAGCGAGCGGAGAACTGAAGCTTTCTTT. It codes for CASSERRTEAFF.

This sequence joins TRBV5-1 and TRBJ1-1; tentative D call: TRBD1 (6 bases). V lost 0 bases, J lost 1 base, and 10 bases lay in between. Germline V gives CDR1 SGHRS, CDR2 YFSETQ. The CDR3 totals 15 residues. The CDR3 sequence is CASSLVGTSNTEAFF. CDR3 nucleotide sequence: TGCGCCAGCAGCTTGGTGGGGACATCGAACACTGAAGCTTTCTTT.

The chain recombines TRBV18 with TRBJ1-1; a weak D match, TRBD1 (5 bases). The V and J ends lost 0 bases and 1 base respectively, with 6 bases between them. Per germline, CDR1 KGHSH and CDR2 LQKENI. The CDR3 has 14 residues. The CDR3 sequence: CASSPPQGNTEAFF. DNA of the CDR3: TGTGCCAGCTCACCACCTCAGGGGAACACTGAAGCTTTCTTT.

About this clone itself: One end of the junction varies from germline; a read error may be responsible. CDR3 residues: CVSSSQGVNTEAFF. The CDR3 DNA reads TGCGTCAGCAGCTCGCAGGGTGTCAACACTGAAGCTTTCTTT. J is TRBJ1-1 and V is TRBV5-1, with D perhaps TRBD1 (5 bases). CDR1 and CDR2 from the germline V gene are SGHRS and YFSETQ. The CDR3 covers 14 residues. Together with reference TRBV5-1 and TRBJ1-1, the CDR3 gives the full variable domain: KAGVTQTPRYLIKTRGQQVTLSCSPISGHRSVSWYQQTPGQGLQFLFEYFSETQRNKGNFPGRFSGRQFSNSRSEMNVSTLELGDSALYLCVSSSQGVNTEAFFGQGTRLTVV.

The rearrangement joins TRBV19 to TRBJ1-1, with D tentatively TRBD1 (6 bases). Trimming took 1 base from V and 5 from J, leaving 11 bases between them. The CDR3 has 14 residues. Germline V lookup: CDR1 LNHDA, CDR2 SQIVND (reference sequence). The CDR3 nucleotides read TGTGCCAGTAGTATAGGGTCAGGGGTGACTGAAGCTTTCTTT. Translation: CASSIGSGVTEAFF.